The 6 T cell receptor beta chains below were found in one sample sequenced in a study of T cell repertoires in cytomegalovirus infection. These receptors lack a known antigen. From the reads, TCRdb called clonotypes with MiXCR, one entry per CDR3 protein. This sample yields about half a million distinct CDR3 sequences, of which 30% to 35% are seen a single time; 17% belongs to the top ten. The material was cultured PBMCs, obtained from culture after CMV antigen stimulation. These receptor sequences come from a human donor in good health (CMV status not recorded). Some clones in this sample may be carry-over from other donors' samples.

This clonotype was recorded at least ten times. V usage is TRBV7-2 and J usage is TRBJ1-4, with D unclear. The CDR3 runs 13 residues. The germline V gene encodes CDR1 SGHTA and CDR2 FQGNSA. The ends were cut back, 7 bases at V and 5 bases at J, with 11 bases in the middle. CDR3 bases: TGTGCCAGCAACCCGACACGGAATGAAAAACTGTTTTTT. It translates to CASNPTRNEKLFF. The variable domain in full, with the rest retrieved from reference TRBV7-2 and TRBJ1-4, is GAGVSQSPSNKVTEKGKDVELRCDPISGHTALYWYRQSLGQGLEFLIYFQGNSAPDKSGLPSDRFSAERTGGSVSTLTIQRTQQEDSAVYLCASNPTRNEKLFFGSGTQLSVL.

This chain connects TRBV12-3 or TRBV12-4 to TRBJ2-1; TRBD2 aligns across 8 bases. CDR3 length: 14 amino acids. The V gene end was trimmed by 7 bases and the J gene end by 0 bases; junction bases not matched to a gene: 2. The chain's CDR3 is CASISGSSYNEQFF. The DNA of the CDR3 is TGTGCCAGCATCAGCGGGAGCTCCTACAATGAGCAGTTCTTC.

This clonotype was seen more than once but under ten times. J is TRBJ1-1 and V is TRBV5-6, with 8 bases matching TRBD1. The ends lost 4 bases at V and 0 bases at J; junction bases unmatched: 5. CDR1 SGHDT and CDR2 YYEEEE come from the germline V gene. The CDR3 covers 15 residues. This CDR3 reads CASSPDRGMNTEAFF. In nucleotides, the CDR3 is TGTGCCAGCAGCCCCGACAGGGGAATGAACACTGAAGCTTTCTTT.

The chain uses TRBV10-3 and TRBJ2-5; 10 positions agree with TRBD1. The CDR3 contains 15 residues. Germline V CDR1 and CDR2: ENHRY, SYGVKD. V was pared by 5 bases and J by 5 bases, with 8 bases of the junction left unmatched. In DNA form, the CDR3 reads TGTGCCATCAGTTCGGGACAGGGGATGGGGGAGACCCAGTACTTC. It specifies CAISSGQGMGETQYF.

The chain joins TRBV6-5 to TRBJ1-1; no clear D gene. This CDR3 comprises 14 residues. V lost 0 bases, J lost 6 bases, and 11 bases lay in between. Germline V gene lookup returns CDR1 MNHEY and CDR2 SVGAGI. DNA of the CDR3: TGTGCCAGCAGTTACTCTGGGCAGTCCCCTGAAGCTTTCTTT. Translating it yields CASSYSGQSPEAFF.

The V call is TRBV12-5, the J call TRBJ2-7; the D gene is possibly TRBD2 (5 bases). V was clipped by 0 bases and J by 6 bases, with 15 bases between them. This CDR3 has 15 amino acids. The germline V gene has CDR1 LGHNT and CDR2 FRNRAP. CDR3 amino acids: CASGLVRRGKGEQYV. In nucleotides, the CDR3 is TGTGCTAGTGGTTTGGTACGGCGAGGGAAGGGCGAGCAGTACGTC.